These 12 T cell receptor beta chains were sequenced from one sample in a study of graft-versus-host responses after intestinal transplantation. This table comes from immunoSEQ multiplex PCR, and its TCRdb copy is limited to in-frame clones, with some not included. The table has under 15,000 clones, around 77% seen once; the top ten hold just under 4%. Graft samples were processed, releasing intraepithelial and lamina propria lymphocytes. The source material was ileum tissue, sampled just under 28 days after intestinal transplant. These receptors were taken from a human patient who received an intestinal transplant, so some T cells may come from the graft donor.

The chain couples TRBV5-8 to TRBJ1-4; TRBD1 matches 12 bases. The CDR3 totals 18 residues. Unmatched junction bases numbered 10, after V lost 5 bases and J lost 2 bases. The germline V gene has CDR1 SGHTS and CDR2 YDEGEE. The CDR3 DNA reads TGTGCCAGCAGGGAAGGGACAGGGGGCTTGGCGACTAATGAAAAACTGTTTTTT. Its protein is CASREGTGGLATNEKLFF.

J is TRBJ2-3 and V is TRBV27, with 16 bases fitting TRBD2. The germline gives CDR1 MNHEY, CDR2 SMNVEV (reference sequence). The CDR3 has 22 residues. J was trimmed by 3 bases and V by 5 bases; bases with no gene match: 20. The CDR3 loop is CASSIPGLAGGPVNGATDTQYF. In DNA form, the CDR3 reads TGTGCCAGCAGTATACCGGGACTAGCGGGAGGGCCGGTCAATGGGGCGACAGATACGCAGTATTTT.

The genes are TRBV27 and TRBJ1-4; unclear D gene. V was pared by 2 bases and J by 10 bases, with 11 bases between. Germline values: CDR1 MNHEY, CDR2 SMNVEV (reference sequence). This CDR3 is 13 amino acids long. This CDR3 reads CASSLEEGGKLFF. CDR3 DNA: TGTGCCAGCAGTTTAGAGGAGGGAGGAAAACTGTTTTTT.

This clone came up a few times. V is TRBV5-4 and J is TRBJ1-2, with TRBD1 matching 7 bases. CDR3 length: 15 residues. Germline loops: CDR1 SGHNT, CDR2 YYREEE (reference sequence). The V gene end was trimmed by 2 bases and the J gene end by 0 bases; junction bases not matched to a gene: 4. The CDR3 coding sequence is TGTGCCAGCAGCTTTGACAGGGTGACTAACTATGGCTACACCTTC. It encodes CASSFDRVTNYGYTF.

The V and J genes are TRBV27 and TRBJ2-1, with 14 bases that match TRBD2. This CDR3 has 16 residues. Trimming took 5 bases from V and 6 from J; bases not matched to a gene: 6. CDR1 MNHEY and CDR2 SMNVEV come from the germline V gene (reference sequence). The CDR3 DNA reads TGTGCCAGCAGTGCCGGACTAGCGGGGGGCCCCAATGAGCAGTTCTTC. It specifies CASSAGLAGGPNEQFF.

This clone was seen more than once but under ten times. The chain has TRBV5-1 and TRBJ2-2, with 7 bases lining up with TRBD1. The CDR3 has 15 residues. V lost 5 bases, J lost 2 bases, and 6 bases stayed unmatched. CDR1 SGHRS and CDR2 YFSETQ come from the germline V gene. CDR3 residues: CASRAGTVNTGELFF. The CDR3 nucleotides are TGCGCCAGCAGGGCCGGGACAGTTAACACCGGGGAGCTGTTTTTT. Together with reference TRBV5-1 and TRBJ2-2, the CDR3 gives the full variable domain: KAGVTQTPRYLIKTRGQQVTLSCSPISGHRSVSWYQQTPGQGLQFLFEYFSETQRNKGNFPGRFSGRQFSNSRSEMNVSTLELGDSALYLCASRAGTVNTGELFFGEGSRLTVL.

This clone was counted only a few times. The V gene is TRBV4-3, the J gene TRBJ1-4; D not resolved. The CDR3 is 15 amino acids. Germline lookup yields CDR1 LGHNA and CDR2 YSLEER. The germline V and J ends were trimmed by 0 bases and 6 bases, with 11 bases remaining between them. CDR3 loop: CASSQDADSDEKLFF. DNA for the CDR3: TGCGCCAGCAGCCAAGATGCAGACTCCGATGAAAAACTGTTTTTT.

This rearrangement joins TRBV6-1 to TRBJ2-2, with 9 positions matching TRBD1. The J segment lost 7 bases and the V segment lost 6 bases, leaving 6 bases of the junction unmatched. From germline, CDR1 is MNHNS and CDR2 SASEGT. The length of the CDR3 is 14 residues. CDR3 DNA sequence: TGTGCCAGCAGCATACAGGGGGCTGACGGGGAGCTGTTTTTT. Amino acid sequence: CASSIQGADGELFF.

This sequence joins TRBV7-2 and TRBJ1-2, with a weak D call TRBD1 (5 bases). Germline V gene data show CDR1 as SGHTA and CDR2 as FQGNSA. Deletions cut 2 bases from V and 6 bases from J, with 25 bases between. The CDR3 is made up of 18 amino acids. The CDR3 coding sequence is TGTGCCAGCAGCTTAAATGACAGTCCACGCGACCACGCGCATGGCTACACCTTC. Its translation is CASSLNDSPRDHAHGYTF.

A word on this clone: The same CDR3 also results from other DNA sequences found in this sample. This chain links TRBV2 with TRBJ2-3; TRBD2 might be the D (6 bases). V was trimmed by 2 bases and J by 0 bases, leaving 9 bases between them. Germline CDR1 and CDR2: SNHLY and FYNNEI. The length of the CDR3 is 15 residues. CDR3: CASSERGASTDTQYF. CDR3 coding DNA: TGTGCCAGCAGTGAACGCGGGGCTAGCACAGATACGCAGTATTTT.

This sequence joins TRBV5-4 and TRBJ2-3, with 7 bases lining up with TRBD2. The CDR3 is made up of 15 amino acids. V lost 4 bases, J lost 3 bases, and 8 bases stayed unmatched. From germline, CDR1 is SGHNT and CDR2 YYREEE (reference sequence). The CDR3 spells CASSMGLRVTDTQYF. CDR3 nucleotides: TGTGCCAGCAGCATGGGACTAAGGGTGACAGATACGCAGTATTTT.

The V gene is TRBV5-6, the J gene TRBJ1-2; 8 bases align to TRBD1. The CDR3 has 15 residues. Unmatched junction bases numbered 9, after V lost 4 bases and J lost 4 bases. Germline V CDR1 and CDR2: SGHDT, YYEEEE. This chain's CDR3 is CASSADRQGSYGYTF. The CDR3, as DNA: TGTGCCAGCAGCGCCGATCGACAGGGGTCCTATGGCTACACCTTC.